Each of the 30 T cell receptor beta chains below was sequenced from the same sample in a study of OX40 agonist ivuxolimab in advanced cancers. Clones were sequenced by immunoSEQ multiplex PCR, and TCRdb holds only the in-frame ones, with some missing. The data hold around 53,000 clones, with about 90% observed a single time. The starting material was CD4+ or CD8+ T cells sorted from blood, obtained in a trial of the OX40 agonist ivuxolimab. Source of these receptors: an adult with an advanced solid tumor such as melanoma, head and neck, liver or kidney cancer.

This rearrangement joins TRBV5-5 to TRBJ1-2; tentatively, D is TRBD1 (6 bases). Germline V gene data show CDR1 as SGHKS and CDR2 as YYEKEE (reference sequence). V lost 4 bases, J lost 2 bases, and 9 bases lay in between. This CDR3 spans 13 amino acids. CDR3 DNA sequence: TGTGCCAGCAGCAAACAGGGAAACTATGGCTACACCTTC. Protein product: CASSKQGNYGYTF.

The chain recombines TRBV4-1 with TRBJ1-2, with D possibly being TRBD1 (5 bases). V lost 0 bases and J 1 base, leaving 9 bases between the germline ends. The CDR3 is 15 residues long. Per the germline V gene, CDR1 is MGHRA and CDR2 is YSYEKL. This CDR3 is CASSQEGRSNYGYTF. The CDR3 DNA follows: TGCGCCAGCAGCCAAGAGGGACGGAGTAACTATGGCTACACCTTC.

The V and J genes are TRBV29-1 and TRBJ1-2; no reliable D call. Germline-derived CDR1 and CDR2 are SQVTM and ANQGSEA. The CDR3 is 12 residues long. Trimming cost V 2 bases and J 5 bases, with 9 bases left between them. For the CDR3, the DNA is TGCAGCGTTGAACCGACCCGTTATGGCTACACCTTC. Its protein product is CSVEPTRYGYTF.

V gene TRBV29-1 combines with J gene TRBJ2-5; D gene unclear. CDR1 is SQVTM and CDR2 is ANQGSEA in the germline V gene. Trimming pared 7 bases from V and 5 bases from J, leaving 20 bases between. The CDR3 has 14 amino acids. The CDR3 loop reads CSASGPAGWETQYF. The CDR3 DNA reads TGCAGCGCATCTGGACCGGCCGGGTGGGAGACCCAGTACTTC.

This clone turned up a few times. Here the CDR3 reads CSVGTDGDTEAFF. The CDR3 DNA is TGCAGCGTAGGGACCGATGGCGACACTGAAGCTTTCTTT. This chain connects TRBV29-1 to TRBJ1-1; possible D gene TRBD1, 5 bases. Germline lookup yields CDR1 SQVTM and CDR2 ANQGSEA. CDR3 size: 13 residues. Trimming took off 6 bases at V and 3 bases at J, with 14 bases between the two ends.

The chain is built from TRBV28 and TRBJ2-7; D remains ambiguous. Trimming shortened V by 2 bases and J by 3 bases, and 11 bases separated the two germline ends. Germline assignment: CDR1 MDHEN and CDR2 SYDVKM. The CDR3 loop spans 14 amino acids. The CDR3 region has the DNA TGTGCCAGCAGTTTAGCGGACGGCCTCTACGAGCAGTACTTC. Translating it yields CASSLADGLYEQYF.

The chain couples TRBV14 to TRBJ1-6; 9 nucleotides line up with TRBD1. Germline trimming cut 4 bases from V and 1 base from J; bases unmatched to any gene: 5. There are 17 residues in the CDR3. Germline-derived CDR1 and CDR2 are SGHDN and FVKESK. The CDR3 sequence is CASSLRTGESYNSPLHF. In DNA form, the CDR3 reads TGTGCCAGCAGCCTACGGACAGGGGAATCCTATAATTCACCCCTCCACTTT. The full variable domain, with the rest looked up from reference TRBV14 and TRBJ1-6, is EAGVTQFPSHSVIEKGQTVTLRCDPISGHDNLYWYRRVMGKEIKFLLHFVKESKQDESGMPNNRFLAERTGGTYSTLKVQPAELEDSGVYFCASSLRTGESYNSPLHFGNGTRLTVT.

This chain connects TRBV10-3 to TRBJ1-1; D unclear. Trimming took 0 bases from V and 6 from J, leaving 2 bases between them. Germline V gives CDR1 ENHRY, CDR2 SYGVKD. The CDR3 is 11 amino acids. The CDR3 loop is CAISESSEAFF. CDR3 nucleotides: TGTGCCATCAGTGAGTCGTCTGAAGCTTTCTTT.

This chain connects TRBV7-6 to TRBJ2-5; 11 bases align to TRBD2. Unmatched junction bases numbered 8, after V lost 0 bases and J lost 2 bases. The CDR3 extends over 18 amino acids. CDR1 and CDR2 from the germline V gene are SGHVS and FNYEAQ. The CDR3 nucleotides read TGTGCCAGCAGCTTAGCGGCTAGCGGGGGGTTAATACAAGAGACCCAGTACTTC. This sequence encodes CASSLAASGGLIQETQYF.

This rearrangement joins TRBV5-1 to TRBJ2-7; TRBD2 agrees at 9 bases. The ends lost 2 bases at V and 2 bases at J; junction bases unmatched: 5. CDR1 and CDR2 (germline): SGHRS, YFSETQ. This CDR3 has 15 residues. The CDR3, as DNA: TGCGCCAGCAGCTTCGCTGGACTAGCGACCTACGAGCAGTACTTC. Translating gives CASSFAGLATYEQYF.

The CDR3 nucleotides are TGTGCCAGCAAAGAGGGAACTGAAGCTTTCTTT. This encodes CASKEGTEAFF. The rearrangement uses TRBV6-5 and TRBJ1-1; no definite D call. The CDR3 consists of 11 residues. Germline CDR1 reads MNHEY; CDR2 reads SVGAGI. Trimming removed 7 bases at V and 5 bases at J, with 8 bases between.

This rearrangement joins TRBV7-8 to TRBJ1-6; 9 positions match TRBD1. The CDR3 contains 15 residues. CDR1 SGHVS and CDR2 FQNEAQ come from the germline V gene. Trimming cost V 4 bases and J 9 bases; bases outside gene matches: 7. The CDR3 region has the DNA TGTGCCAGCAGCTGGGGGACAGGGCTAAGTTCACCCCTCCACTTT. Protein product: CASSWGTGLSSPLHF.

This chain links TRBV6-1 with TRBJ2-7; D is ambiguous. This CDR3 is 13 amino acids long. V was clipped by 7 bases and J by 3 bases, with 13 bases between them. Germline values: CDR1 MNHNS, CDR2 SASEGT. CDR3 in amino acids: CASIRTSFYEQYF. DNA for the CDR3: TGTGCCAGCATCAGGACCTCCTTCTACGAGCAGTACTTC.

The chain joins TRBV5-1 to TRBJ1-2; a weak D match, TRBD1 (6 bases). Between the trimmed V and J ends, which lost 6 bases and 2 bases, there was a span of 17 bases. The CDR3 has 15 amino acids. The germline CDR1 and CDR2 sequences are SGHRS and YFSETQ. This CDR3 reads CASNYGGGENYGYTF. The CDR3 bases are TGCGCCAGCAACTACGGGGGGGGCGAGAACTATGGCTACACCTTC.

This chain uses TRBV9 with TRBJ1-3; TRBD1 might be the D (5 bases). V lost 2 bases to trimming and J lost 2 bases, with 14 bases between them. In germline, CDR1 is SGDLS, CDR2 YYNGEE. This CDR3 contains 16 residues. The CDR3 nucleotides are TGTGCCAGCAGCGTCCTCGACAGCGCCCCTGGAAACACCATATATTTT. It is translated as CASSVLDSAPGNTIYF. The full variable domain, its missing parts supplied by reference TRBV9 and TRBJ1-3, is DSGVTQTPKHLITATGQRVTLRCSPRSGDLSVYWYQQSLDQGLQFLIQYYNGEERAKGNILERFSAQQFPDLHSELNLSSLELGDSALYFCASSVLDSAPGNTIYFGEGSWLTVV.

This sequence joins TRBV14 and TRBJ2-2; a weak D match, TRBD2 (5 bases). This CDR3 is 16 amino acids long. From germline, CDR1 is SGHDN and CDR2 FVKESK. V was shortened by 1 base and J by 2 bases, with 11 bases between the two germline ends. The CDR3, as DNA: TGTGCCAGCAGCCAAGTCTCCGGGATAAACACCGGGGAGCTGTTTTTT. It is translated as CASSQVSGINTGELFF.

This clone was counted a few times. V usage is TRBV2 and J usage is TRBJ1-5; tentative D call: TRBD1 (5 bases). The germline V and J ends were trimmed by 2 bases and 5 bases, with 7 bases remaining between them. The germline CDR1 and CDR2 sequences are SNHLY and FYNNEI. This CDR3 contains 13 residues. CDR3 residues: CASSERGYQPQHF. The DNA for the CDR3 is TGTGCCAGCAGTGAAAGGGGCTATCAGCCCCAGCATTTT.

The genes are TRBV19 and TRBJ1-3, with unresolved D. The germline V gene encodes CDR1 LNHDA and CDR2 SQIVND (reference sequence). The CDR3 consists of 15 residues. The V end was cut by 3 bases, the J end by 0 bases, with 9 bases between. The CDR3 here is CASSIVQLSGNTIYF. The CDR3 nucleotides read TGTGCCAGTAGTATCGTCCAACTCTCTGGAAACACCATATATTTT.

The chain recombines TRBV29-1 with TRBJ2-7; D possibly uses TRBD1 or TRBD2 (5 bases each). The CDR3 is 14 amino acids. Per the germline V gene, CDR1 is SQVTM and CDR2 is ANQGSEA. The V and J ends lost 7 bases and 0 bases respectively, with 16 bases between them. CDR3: CSALLGTVSYEQYF. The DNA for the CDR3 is TGCAGCGCCTTACTCGGGACCGTCTCCTACGAGCAGTACTTC.

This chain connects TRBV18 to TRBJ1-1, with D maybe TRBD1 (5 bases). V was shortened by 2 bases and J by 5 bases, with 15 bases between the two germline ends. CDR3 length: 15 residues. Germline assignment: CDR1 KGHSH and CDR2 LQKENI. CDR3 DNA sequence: TGTGCCAGCTCACCAAAGGCCGGGGGAGGAACTGAAGCTTTCTTT. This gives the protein CASSPKAGGGTEAFF.

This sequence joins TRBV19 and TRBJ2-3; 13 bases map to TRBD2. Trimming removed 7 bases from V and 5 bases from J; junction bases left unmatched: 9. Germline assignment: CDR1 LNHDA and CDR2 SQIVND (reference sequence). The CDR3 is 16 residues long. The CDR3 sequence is CASMKTSGGYRDTQYF. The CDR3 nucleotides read TGTGCCAGTATGAAGACTAGCGGGGGGTATAGAGATACGCAGTATTTT.

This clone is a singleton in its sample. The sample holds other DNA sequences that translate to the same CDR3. The CDR3 DNA reads as TGTGCCAGCAGCTCTCAGGGAGACACTGAAGCTTTCTTT. Translated: CASSSQGDTEAFF. The chain couples TRBV5-5 to TRBJ1-1, with D maybe TRBD1 (5 bases). CDR1 and CDR2 from the germline V gene are SGHKS and YYEKEE (reference sequence). Trimming stripped 3 bases from V and 3 bases from J, with 9 bases between. This CDR3 is built from 13 residues.

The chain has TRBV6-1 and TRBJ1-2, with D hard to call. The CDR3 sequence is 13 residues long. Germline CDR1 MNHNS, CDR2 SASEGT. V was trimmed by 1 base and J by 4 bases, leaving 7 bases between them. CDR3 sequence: CASSEGSFYGYTF. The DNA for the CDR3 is TGTGCCAGCAGTGAAGGGAGTTTCTATGGCTACACCTTC.

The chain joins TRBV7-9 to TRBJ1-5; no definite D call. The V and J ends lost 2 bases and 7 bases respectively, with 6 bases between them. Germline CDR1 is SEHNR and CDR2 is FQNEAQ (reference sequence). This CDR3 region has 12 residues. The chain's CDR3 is CASSLYPQPQHF. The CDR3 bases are TGTGCCAGCAGCTTATATCCCCAGCCCCAGCATTTT.

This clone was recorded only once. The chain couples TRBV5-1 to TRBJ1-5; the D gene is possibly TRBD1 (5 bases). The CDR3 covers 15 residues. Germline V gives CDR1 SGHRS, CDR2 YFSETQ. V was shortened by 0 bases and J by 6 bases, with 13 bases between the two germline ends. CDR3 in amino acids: CASSLAEGPGQPQHF. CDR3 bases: TGCGCCAGCAGCTTGGCCGAGGGGCCAGGTCAGCCCCAGCATTTT.

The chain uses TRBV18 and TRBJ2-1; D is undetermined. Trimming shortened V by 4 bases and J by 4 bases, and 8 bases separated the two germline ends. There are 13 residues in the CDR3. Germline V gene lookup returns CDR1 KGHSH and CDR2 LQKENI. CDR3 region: CASSRGPYNEQFF. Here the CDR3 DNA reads TGTGCCAGCTCACGTGGGCCATACAATGAGCAGTTCTTC. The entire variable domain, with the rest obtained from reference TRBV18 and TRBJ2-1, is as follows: NAGVMQNPRHLVRRRGQEARLRCSPMKGHSHVYWYRQLPEEGLKFMVYLQKENIIDESGMPKERFSAEFPKEGPSILRIQQVVRGDSAAYFCASSRGPYNEQFFGPGTRLTVL.

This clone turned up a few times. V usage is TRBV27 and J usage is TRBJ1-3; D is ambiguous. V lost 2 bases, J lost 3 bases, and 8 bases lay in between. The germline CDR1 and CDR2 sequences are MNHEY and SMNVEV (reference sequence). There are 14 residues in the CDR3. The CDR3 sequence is CASSLGVGGNTIYF. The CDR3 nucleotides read TGTGCCAGCAGTTTAGGGGTTGGTGGAAACACCATATATTTT.

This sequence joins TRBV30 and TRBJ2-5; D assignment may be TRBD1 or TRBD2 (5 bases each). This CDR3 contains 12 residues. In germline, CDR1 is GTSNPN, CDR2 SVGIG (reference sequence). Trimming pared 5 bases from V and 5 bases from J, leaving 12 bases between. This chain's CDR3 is CAWLPWGETQYF. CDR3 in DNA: TGTGCCTGGCTCCCCTGGGGGGAGACCCAGTACTTC.

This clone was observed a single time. Here the CDR3 DNA reads TGTGCCTGGAACGGACTGGCAACGAGGGCGACCCAGTACTTC. Protein product: CAWNGLATRATQYF. The chain couples TRBV30 to TRBJ2-5, with D possibly being TRBD2 (5 bases). The CDR3 has 14 residues. The germline CDR1 and CDR2 sequences are GTSNPN and SVGIG (reference sequence). V was pared by 4 bases and J by 7 bases, with 19 bases between.

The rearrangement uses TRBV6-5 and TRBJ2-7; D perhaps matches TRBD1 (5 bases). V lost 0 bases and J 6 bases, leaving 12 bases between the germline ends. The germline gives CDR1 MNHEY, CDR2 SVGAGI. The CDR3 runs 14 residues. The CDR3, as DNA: TGTGCCAGCAGTTACTCCTTCAGGGAAAGCGAGCAGTACTTC. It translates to CASSYSFRESEQYF.